A single sample is the source of the 25 T cell receptor beta chains below, sequenced in a study of shared clonotypes between healthy human individuals. Measured with immunoSEQ multiplex PCR; TCRdb has only the in-frame clones, and not every one. The sample records around 600,000 clones, roughly 98% being singletons. The naive CD8 fraction comprised CD45RO-negative cells positively selected for CCR7 and excluded terminally differentiated effector memory CD45RA+ cells. Sequencing was done on a sample of naive CD8+ T cells sorted from blood. These TCRs come from a man between 25 and 39 years old in good health.

CDR3 protein: CASSFLGAEAFF. CDR3 nucleotides: TGTGCCAGCAGTTTCCTTGGGGCTGAAGCTTTCTTT. The chain uses TRBV5-4 and TRBJ1-1; no clear D. The ends were cut back, 5 bases at V and 6 bases at J, with 11 bases in the middle. Germline V gives CDR1 SGHNT, CDR2 YYREEE (reference sequence). The CDR3 loop spans 12 amino acids.

The chain recombines TRBV29-1 with TRBJ2-1; 7 bases fit TRBD2. With V trimmed by 8 bases and J by 0 bases, 7 bases remained unmatched. The length of the CDR3 is 14 residues. Germline CDR1 SQVTM, CDR2 ANQGSEA. The CDR3 sequence: CSPARGSSYNEQFF. As DNA, the CDR3 is TGCAGCCCCGCCCGCGGGAGCTCCTACAATGAGCAGTTCTTC.

This chain links TRBV15 with TRBJ2-2, with 10 bases matching TRBD2. CDR3 length: 16 residues. CDR1 is LNHNV and CDR2 is YYDKDF in the germline V gene (reference sequence). Germline trimming cut 5 bases from V and 4 bases from J; bases unmatched to any gene: 7. In DNA, the CDR3 is TGTGCCACCAGCCATATAGCGGGAGGACCCACCGGGGAGCTGTTTTTT. Residues: CATSHIAGGPTGELFF.

The J gene is TRBJ2-7, the V gene TRBV4-1, with TRBD1 matching 8 bases. V lost 0 bases and J lost 2; bases outside the gene matches: 6. The CDR3 sequence is 16 residues long. Germline assignment: CDR1 MGHRA and CDR2 YSYEKL. CDR3 residues: CASSQEPQGVPYEQYF. CDR3 coding DNA: TGCGCCAGCAGCCAAGAACCACAGGGGGTCCCCTACGAGCAGTACTTC.

V gene TRBV4-1 combines with J gene TRBJ1-2, with D possibly being TRBD1 (5 bases). Per germline, CDR1 MGHRA and CDR2 YSYEKL. The ends were cut back, 10 bases at V and 4 bases at J, with 19 bases in the middle. The CDR3 sequence is 14 residues long. CDR3 loop: CATSAGTYPYGYTF. In nucleotides, the CDR3 is TGCGCCACCTCAGCGGGGACCTACCCCTATGGCTACACCTTC.

The chain is built from TRBV5-1 and TRBJ2-3, with D perhaps assigned TRBD1 or TRBD2 (7 bases each). Trimming pared 2 bases from V and 4 bases from J, leaving 14 bases between. This CDR3 has 15 amino acids. Germline V gene data show CDR1 as SGHRS and CDR2 as YFSETQ. CDR3 protein: CASSFSRGGADTQYF. In DNA form, the CDR3 reads TGCGCCAGCAGCTTCAGCAGGGGGGGAGCAGATACGCAGTATTTT.

This chain uses TRBV27 with TRBJ1-1, with D possibly being TRBD1 (6 bases). The CDR3 is 14 amino acids. Germline loops: CDR1 MNHEY, CDR2 SMNVEV (reference sequence). Trimming left V 5 bases short and J 5 bases short, with 15 bases between. The CDR3 region has the DNA TGTGCCAGCAGTCTCGCCAGGGGTGGGACTGAAGCTTTCTTT. Protein product: CASSLARGGTEAFF.

The chain combines TRBV6-1 with TRBJ2-1; D possibly matches TRBD1 or TRBD2 (5 bases each). V was shortened by 8 bases and J by 13 bases, with 15 bases between the two germline ends. Germline CDR1 and CDR2: MNHNS and SASEGT. The CDR3 spans 11 residues. The CDR3 loop reads CASGGDLGQFF. CDR3 coding DNA: TGTGCCAGCGGGGGTGATCTCGGTCAGTTCTTC.

In the case of this clone: Other DNA sequences of this sample code for an identical CDR3. V is TRBV6-5 and J is TRBJ2-3, with D unresolved. V lost 0 bases, J lost 0 bases, and 1 base lay in between. This CDR3 contains 13 residues. Germline V lookup: CDR1 MNHEY, CDR2 SVGAGI. For the CDR3, the DNA is TGTGCCAGCAGTTACTCTAGCACAGATACGCAGTATTTT. As protein: CASSYSSTDTQYF.

Only one count was recorded for this clone. The rearrangement uses TRBV28 and TRBJ2-1, with D possibly matching TRBD2 (6 bases). This CDR3 contains 14 residues. CDR1 MDHEN and CDR2 SYDVKM come from the germline V gene. Trimming cost V 3 bases and J 5 bases, with 11 bases left between them. The CDR3 sequence: CASSFPGLNNEQFF. The CDR3 nucleotides read TGTGCCAGCAGTTTCCCGGGACTTAACAATGAGCAGTTCTTC.

Regarding this clone: Additional DNA sequences in this sample encode the identical CDR3. This chain links TRBV5-1 with TRBJ2-3; D uncertain. The ends were cut back, 0 bases at V and 4 bases at J, with 6 bases in the middle. The germline CDR1 and CDR2 sequences are SGHRS and YFSETQ. The CDR3 length is 13 residues. CDR3 in amino acids: CASSLAGADTQYF. The CDR3 DNA is TGCGCCAGCAGCTTGGCCGGCGCAGATACGCAGTATTTT.

V gene TRBV9 combines with J gene TRBJ2-3; weak D call: TRBD2 (6 bases). From germline, CDR1 is SGDLS and CDR2 YYNGEE. V lost 5 bases and J lost 5, with 15 bases in between. The CDR3 has 14 amino acids. The CDR3 reads CASSDPGGRDTQYF. The DNA of the CDR3 is TGTGCCAGCAGTGACCCCGGGGGTCGAGATACGCAGTATTTT. The full variable domain, in which reference TRBV9 and TRBJ2-3 provide the parts outside the CDR3, is DSGVTQTPKHLITATGQRVTLRCSPRSGDLSVYWYQQSLDQGLQFLIQYYNGEERAKGNILERFSAQQFPDLHSELNLSSLELGDSALYFCASSDPGGRDTQYFGPGTRLTVL.

The chain has TRBV12-2 and TRBJ2-5. TRBV12-2 is designated a pseudogene. CDR3 length: 12 residues. CDR3 nucleotide sequence: TGTGCAAGTCGCTTAGGGATAGAGACCCAGTACTTC. Translated, it gives CASRLGIETQYF.

The gene calls are TRBV10-3 and TRBJ2-7; 8 nucleotides agree with TRBD1. The CDR3 has 16 residues. Germline V gives CDR1 ENHRY, CDR2 SYGVKD. The V gene end was trimmed by 3 bases and the J gene end by 6 bases; junction bases not matched to a gene: 13. The CDR3 sequence is CAISELTSGGQGEQYF. CDR3 nucleotide sequence: TGTGCCATCAGTGAATTAACGTCAGGGGGCCAGGGCGAGCAGTACTTC.

The rearrangement links TRBV6-5 to TRBJ2-2, with 9 bases matching TRBD1. The CDR3 sequence is 14 residues long. Germline CDR1 is MNHEY and CDR2 is SVGAGI. The V gene end was trimmed by 6 bases and the J gene end by 5 bases; junction bases not matched to a gene: 4. For the CDR3, the DNA is TGTGCCAGCAGAGGACAGGGGAGTACCGGGGAGCTGTTTTTT. Translated, it gives CASRGQGSTGELFF.

The rearrangement links TRBV13 to TRBJ1-1; D gene uncertain. The CDR3 runs 14 residues. V shed 3 bases and J shed 1 base, with 9 bases lying between them. Germline V gene sequence: CDR1 PRHDT, CDR2 FYEKMQ (reference sequence). The DNA of the CDR3 is TGTGCCAGCAGCTTCCTTACACCGAACACTGAAGCTTTCTTT. Its protein is CASSFLTPNTEAFF. Drawing the rest from reference TRBV13 and TRBJ1-1, the complete variable domain is AAGVIQSPRHLIKEKRETATLKCYPIPRHDTVYWYQQGPGQDPQFLISFYEKMQSDKGSIPDRFSAQQFSDYHSELNMSSLELGDSALYFCASSFLTPNTEAFFGQGTRLTVV.

J is TRBJ2-5 and V is TRBV4-1, with D perhaps matching TRBD1 (6 bases). CDR1 is MGHRA, CDR2 YSYEKL, per germline. Deletions cut 2 bases from V and 1 base from J, with 8 bases between. The CDR3 runs 14 residues. This CDR3 is CASSQMDSQETQYF. CDR3 DNA sequence: TGCGCCAGCAGCCAAATGGACAGCCAAGAGACCCAGTACTTC.

This clone was found once. This CDR3 reads CASSLGPMGTGAYEQYF. CDR3 sequence (DNA): TGTGCCAGCAGCTTAGGGCCTATGGGGACAGGGGCCTACGAGCAGTACTTC. V gene TRBV7-9 combines with J gene TRBJ2-7; 10 bases are shared with TRBD1. CDR3 size: 17 residues. CDR1 and CDR2 from the germline V gene are SEHNR and FQNEAQ (reference sequence). After removal of 1 base from V and 2 bases from J, the junction contained 8 bases not matched to a gene.

This rearrangement joins TRBV28 to TRBJ2-7; possible D gene TRBD2, 6 bases. The length of the CDR3 is 14 residues. The V gene's germline CDR1 is MDHEN and CDR2 SYDVKM. With 6 bases removed from V and 7 bases from J, the gap between germline ends came to 19 bases. CDR3 nucleotide sequence: TGTGCCAGCAGCATCAGCGGGTACGTAGGGGAGCAGTACTTC. Translated: CASSISGYVGEQYF.

The CDR3 reads CASSVGGNQPQHF. DNA for the CDR3: TGTGCCAGCAGTGTAGGGGGCAATCAGCCCCAGCATTTT. The V and J genes are TRBV27 and TRBJ1-5; tentative D call: TRBD1 (5 bases). The CDR3 is made up of 13 amino acids. The germline V and J ends were trimmed by 5 bases and 2 bases, with 7 bases remaining between them. Germline CDR1 and CDR2: MNHEY and SMNVEV (reference sequence).

The chain is built from TRBV19 and TRBJ2-7; TRBD1 is a possible D gene (6 bases). The V gene lost 10 bases and the J gene lost 3 bases, with 10 bases spanning the gap. The V gene's germline CDR1 is LNHDA and CDR2 SQIVND (reference sequence). CDR3 length equals 11 residues. The CDR3: CATGQSYEQYF. In DNA, the CDR3 is TGTGCCACTGGACAGAGCTACGAGCAGTACTTC.

The chain links TRBV6-5 to TRBJ1-2; D uncertain. The V gene's germline CDR1 is MNHEY and CDR2 SVGAGI. The CDR3 is made up of 15 amino acids. V was pared by 6 bases and J by 2 bases, with 16 bases between. For the CDR3, the DNA is TGTGCCAGCAGCAACGACCCCGGGCCCAACTATGGCTACACCTTC. This sequence encodes CASSNDPGPNYGYTF.

Details on this clone: Additional DNA sequences in this sample encode the identical CDR3. The J gene is TRBJ2-3, the V gene TRBV9; D is unclear. Germline V CDR1 and CDR2: SGDLS, YYNGEE. Trimming stripped 0 bases from V and 4 bases from J, with 0 bases between. This CDR3 has 11 amino acids. CDR3: CASSVADTQYF. For the CDR3, the DNA is TGTGCCAGCAGCGTAGCAGATACGCAGTATTTT.

Comment on this clone: The sample carries other DNA sequences with the same CDR3. The chain employs TRBV5-1 and TRBJ2-7, with D perhaps TRBD2 (5 bases). V was pared by 0 bases and J by 3 bases, with 10 bases between. This CDR3 region has 14 residues. From germline, CDR1 is SGHRS and CDR2 YFSETQ. CDR3 protein: CASSLAVAGYEQYF. The CDR3 DNA reads as TGCGCCAGCAGCTTGGCCGTGGCGGGCTACGAGCAGTACTTC.

The chain joins TRBV7-2 to TRBJ1-2, with 7 bases aligning to TRBD1. Germline CDR1 reads SGHTA; CDR2 reads FQGNSA. The CDR3 loop spans 13 amino acids. V dropped 1 base and J dropped 7; count of bases not matched to a gene: 3. In DNA form, the CDR3 reads TGTGCCAGCAGCTTAGAGGGACAGTCTGGCTACACCTTC. Translating gives CASSLEGQSGYTF.